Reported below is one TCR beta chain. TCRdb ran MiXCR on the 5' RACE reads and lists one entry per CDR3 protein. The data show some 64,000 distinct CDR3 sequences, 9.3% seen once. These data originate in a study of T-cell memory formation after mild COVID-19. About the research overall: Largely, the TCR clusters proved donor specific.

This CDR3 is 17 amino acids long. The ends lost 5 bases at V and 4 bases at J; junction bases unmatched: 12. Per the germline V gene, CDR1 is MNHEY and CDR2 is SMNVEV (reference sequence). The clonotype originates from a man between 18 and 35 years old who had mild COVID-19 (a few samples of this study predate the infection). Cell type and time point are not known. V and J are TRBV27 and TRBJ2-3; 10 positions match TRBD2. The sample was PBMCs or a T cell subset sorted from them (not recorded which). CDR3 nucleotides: TGTGCCAGCAGTACCGGGAGCGGGGGGGCCAGGGCAGATACGCAGTATTTT. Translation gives CASSTGSGGARADTQYF.